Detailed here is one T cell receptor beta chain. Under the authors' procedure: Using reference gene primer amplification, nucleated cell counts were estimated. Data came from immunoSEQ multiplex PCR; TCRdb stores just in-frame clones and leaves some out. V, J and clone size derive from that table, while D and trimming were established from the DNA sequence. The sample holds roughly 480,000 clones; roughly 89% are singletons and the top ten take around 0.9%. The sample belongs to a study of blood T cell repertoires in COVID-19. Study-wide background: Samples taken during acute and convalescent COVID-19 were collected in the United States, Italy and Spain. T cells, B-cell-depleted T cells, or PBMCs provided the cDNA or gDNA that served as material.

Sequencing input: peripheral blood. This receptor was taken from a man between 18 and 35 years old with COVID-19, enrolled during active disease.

CDR3 in amino acids: CASRLGNREKNFGYTF. In nucleotides, the CDR3 is TGTGCAAGTCGCTTAGGAAATAGGGAGAAAAACTTCGGCTACACCTTC. The V call is TRBV12-2, the J call TRBJ1-2. TRBV12-2 is a pseudogene locus. This CDR3 has 16 amino acids.